Sequencing of this TCR beta chain was carried out in a study of CD8 T cells in Susac syndrome. The sample holds one count of this clonotype. RNA was extracted with the RNeasy kit, and a quantity of 0.5 to 1 ug was reverse transcribed using random hexamers. TCRdb passed the immunoSEQ multiplex PCR reads through MiXCR, listing each CDR3 protein once. Among 150,000 to 180,000 distinct CDR3 sequences listed, around 95% were seen once. The germline V and J ends were trimmed by 6 bases and 8 bases, with 8 bases remaining between them. There are 10 residues in the CDR3. Germline loops: CDR1 SQVTM, CDR2 ANQGSEA.

The sequence came from a human donor with Susac syndrome. Material for sequencing was CD4+ T cells from PBMCs. This chain joins TRBV29-1 and TRBJ2-1; no clear D. In nucleotides, the CDR3 is TGCAGCGTGTACCGGGATGAGCAGTTCTTC. It yields the protein CSVYRDEQFF.